This T cell receptor (beta chain) was observed in a study of blood T cells in healthy people across ages. Germline V gene sequence: CDR1 MDHEN, CDR2 SYDVKM. The CDR3 is 16 residues long. Turning to this clonotype: The antigen is not known. An end of the junction differs from the germline gene, which may be a read error.

Broader study findings: Long-lived and aged donors differed, with more naive CD4+ cells and higher diversity in the long-lived.

Next came a second PCR, run for about 6 to 11 cycles, which used a sample-barcoded 5' primer along with a J-beta primer mix. MiXCR, run by TCRdb on the 5' RACE reads, gives a single entry per CDR3 protein. The data show about 670,000 distinct CDR3 sequences, roughly half seen once. This chain connects TRBV28 to TRBJ2-7; the match to TRBD2 covers 13 bases. The sequence came from an elderly woman in good health. The sample was blood. CDR3 sequence (DNA): TGTGCCAACAGTTCGCCGGGACTAGCGGGACTAAACGAGCAGTACTTC. This codes for CANSSPGLAGLNEQYF.